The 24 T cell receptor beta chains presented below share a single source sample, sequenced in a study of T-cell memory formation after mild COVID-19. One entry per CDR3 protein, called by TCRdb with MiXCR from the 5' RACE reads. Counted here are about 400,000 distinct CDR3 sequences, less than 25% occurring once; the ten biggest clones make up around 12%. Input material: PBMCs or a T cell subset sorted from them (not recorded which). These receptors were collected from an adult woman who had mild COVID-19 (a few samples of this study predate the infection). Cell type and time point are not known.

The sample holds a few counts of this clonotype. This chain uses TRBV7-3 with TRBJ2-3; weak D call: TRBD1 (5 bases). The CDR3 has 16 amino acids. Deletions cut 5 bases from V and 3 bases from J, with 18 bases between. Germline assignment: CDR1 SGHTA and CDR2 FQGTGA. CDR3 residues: CASSARKGPETDTQYF. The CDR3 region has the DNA TGTGCCAGCAGCGCCAGGAAGGGGCCGGAAACAGATACGCAGTATTTT.

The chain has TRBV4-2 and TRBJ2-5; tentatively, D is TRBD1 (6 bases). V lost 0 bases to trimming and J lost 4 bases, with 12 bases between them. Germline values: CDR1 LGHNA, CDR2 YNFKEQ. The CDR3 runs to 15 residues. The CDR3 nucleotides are TGTGCCAGCAGCCAAGAACAGGGTCGTGGAGAGACCCAGTACTTC. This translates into CASSQEQGRGETQYF.

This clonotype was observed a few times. CDR3 amino acids: CASSRGASNTEAFF. The CDR3 DNA reads as TGTGCCAGCAGCCGGGGAGCTTCGAACACTGAAGCTTTCTTT. The chain joins TRBV7-6 to TRBJ1-1; D uncertain. V was pared by 5 bases and J by 1 base, with 11 bases between. The CDR3 covers 14 residues. Germline CDR1 is SGHVS and CDR2 is FNYEAQ.

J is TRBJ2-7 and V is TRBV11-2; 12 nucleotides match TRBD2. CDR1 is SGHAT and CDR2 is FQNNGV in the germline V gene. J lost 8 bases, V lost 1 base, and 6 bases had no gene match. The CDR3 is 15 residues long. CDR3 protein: CASSLGLAGGPKQYF. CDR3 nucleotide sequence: TGTGCCAGCAGCTTAGGGCTAGCGGGAGGGCCAAAGCAGTACTTC. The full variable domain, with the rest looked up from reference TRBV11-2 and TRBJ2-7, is EAGVAQSPRYKIIEKRQSVAFWCNPISGHATLYWYQQILGQGPKLLIQFQNNGVVDDSQLPKDRFSAERLKGVDSTLKIQPAKLEDSAVYLCASSLGLAGGPKQYFGPGTRLTVT.

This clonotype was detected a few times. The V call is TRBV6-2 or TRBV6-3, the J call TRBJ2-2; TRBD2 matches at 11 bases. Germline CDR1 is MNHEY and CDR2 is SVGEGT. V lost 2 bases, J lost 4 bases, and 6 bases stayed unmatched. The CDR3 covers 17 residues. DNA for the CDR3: TGTGCCAGCAGTTACCCGACTAGCGGGACTGCCACCGGGGAGCTGTTTTTT. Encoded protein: CASSYPTSGTATGELFF.

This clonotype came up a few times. CDR3: CASSPDRRGTEAFF. The CDR3 coding sequence is TGTGCCAGCAGCCCGGACAGACGAGGCACTGAAGCTTTCTTT. The chain is built from TRBV12-3 or TRBV12-4 and TRBJ1-1; a weak D match, TRBD1 (6 bases). This CDR3 has 14 amino acids. Trimming removed 6 bases at V and 4 bases at J, with 15 bases between.

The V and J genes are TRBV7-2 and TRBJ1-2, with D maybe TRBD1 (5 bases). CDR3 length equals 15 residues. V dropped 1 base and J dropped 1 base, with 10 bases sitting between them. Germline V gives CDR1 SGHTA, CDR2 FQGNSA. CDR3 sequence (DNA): TGTGCCAGCAGCTTAGTTATAGGGGATAACTATGGCTACACCTTC. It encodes CASSLVIGDNYGYTF.

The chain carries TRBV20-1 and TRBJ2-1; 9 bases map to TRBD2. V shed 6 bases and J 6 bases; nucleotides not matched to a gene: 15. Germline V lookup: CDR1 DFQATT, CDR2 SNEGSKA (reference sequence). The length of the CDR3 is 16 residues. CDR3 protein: CSAELFRAGGLNEQFF. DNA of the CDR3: TGCAGTGCCGAACTCTTCCGGGCGGGGGGGCTCAATGAGCAGTTCTTC.

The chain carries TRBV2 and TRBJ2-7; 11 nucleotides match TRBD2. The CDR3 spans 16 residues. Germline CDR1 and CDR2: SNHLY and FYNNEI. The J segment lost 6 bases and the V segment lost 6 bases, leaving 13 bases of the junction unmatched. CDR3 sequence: CASRDVTSGTAGEQYF. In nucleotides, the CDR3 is TGTGCCAGCAGGGATGTGACTAGCGGGACGGCCGGCGAGCAGTACTTC.

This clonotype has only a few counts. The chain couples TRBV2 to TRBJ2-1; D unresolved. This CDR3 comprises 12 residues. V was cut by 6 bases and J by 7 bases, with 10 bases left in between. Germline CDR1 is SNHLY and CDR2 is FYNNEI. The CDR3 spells CASRPLKNEQFF. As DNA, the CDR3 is TGTGCCAGCAGACCTCTCAAGAATGAGCAGTTCTTC.

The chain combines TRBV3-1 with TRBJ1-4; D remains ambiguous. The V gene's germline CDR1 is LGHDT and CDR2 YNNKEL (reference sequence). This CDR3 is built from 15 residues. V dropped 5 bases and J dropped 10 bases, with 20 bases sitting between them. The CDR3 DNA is TGTGCCAGCAGCTGGACGGACCGATTTTTCGGAAAACTGTTTTTT. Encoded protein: CASSWTDRFFGKLFF.

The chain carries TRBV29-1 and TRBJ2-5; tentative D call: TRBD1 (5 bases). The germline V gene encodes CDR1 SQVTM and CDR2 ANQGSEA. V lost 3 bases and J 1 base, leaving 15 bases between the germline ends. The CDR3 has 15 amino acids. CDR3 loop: CSVDGRPGIQETQYF. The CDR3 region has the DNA TGCAGCGTTGATGGTCGCCCAGGGATCCAAGAGACCCAGTACTTC.

This CDR3 is CASRGHVTEAFF. The CDR3 DNA reads as TGTGCCAGCAGGGGACATGTCACTGAAGCTTTCTTT. The genes are TRBV7-9 and TRBJ1-1; D is possibly TRBD1 (6 bases). Germline values: CDR1 SEHNR, CDR2 FQNEAQ (reference sequence). There are 12 residues in the CDR3. With 6 bases removed from V and 4 bases from J, the gap between germline ends came to 9 bases.

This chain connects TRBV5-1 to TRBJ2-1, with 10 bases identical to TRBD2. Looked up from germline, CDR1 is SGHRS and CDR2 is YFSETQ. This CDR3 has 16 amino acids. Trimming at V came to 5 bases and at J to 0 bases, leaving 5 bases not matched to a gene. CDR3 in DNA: TGCGCCAGCAGTTACGGACTAGCGGCCTCCTACAATGAGCAGTTCTTC. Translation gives CASSYGLAASYNEQFF.

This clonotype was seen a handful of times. The CDR3 nucleotides are TGTGCCAGCAGTGACCCCGGACAGGGCGTTTACGAGCAGTACTTC. This encodes CASSDPGQGVYEQYF. The chain uses TRBV25-1 and TRBJ2-7; 8 nucleotides agree with TRBD1. V gave up 3 bases and J gave up 4 bases; unmatched junction bases: 8. The CDR3 sequence is 15 residues long. From germline, CDR1 is MGHDK and CDR2 SYGVNS.

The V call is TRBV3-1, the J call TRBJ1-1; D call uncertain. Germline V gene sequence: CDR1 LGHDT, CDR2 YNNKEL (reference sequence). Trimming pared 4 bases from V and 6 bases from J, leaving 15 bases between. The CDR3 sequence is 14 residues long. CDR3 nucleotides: TGTGCCAGCAGCCCCCCCGGGGAGGGCCCTGAAGCTTTCTTT. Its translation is CASSPPGEGPEAFF.

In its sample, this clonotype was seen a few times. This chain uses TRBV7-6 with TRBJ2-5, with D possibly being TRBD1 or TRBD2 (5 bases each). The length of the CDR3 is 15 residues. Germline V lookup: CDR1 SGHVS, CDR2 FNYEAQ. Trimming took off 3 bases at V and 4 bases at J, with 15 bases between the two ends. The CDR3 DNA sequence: TGTGCCAGCAGCTTGGTGAGGGGCCGGAGAGAGACCCAGTACTTC. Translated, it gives CASSLVRGRRETQYF.

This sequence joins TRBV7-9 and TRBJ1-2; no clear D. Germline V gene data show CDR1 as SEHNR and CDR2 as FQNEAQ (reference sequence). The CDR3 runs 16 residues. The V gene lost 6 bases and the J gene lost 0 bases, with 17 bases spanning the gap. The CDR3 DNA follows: TGTGCCAGCAGTAGCAGCCGAGCAAGTACTAACTATGGCTACACCTTC. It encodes CASSSSRASTNYGYTF. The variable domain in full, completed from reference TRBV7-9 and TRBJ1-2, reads DTGVSQNPRHKITKRGQNVTFRCDPISEHNRLYWYRQTLGQGPEFLTYFQNEAQLEKSRLLSDRFSAERPKGSFSTLEIQRTEQGDSAMYLCASSSSRASTNYGYTFGSGTRLTVV.

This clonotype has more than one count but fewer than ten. The CDR3 DNA reads as TGTGCCAGCAGCTTAACGAGGGGAAGGACTAGCGGGAGCCCAAGCACAGATACGCAGTATTTT. This gives the protein CASSLTRGRTSGSPSTDTQYF. The rearrangement uses TRBV7-3 and TRBJ2-3; 13 bases map to TRBD2. J lost 0 bases, V lost 0 bases, and 12 bases had no gene match. Germline lookup yields CDR1 SGHTA and CDR2 FQGTGA. CDR3 size: 21 residues.

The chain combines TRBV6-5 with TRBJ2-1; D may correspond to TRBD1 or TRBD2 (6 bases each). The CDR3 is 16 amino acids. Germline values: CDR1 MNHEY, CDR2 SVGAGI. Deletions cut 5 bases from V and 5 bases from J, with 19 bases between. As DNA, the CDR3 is TGTGCCAGCAGTCACACTAGGCCTGGGGGGCACAATGAGCAGTTCTTC. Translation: CASSHTRPGGHNEQFF.

The CDR3 protein is CASSLKDDTEAFF. The CDR3 bases are TGTGCCAGCAGTTTGAAGGATGACACTGAAGCTTTCTTT. This rearrangement joins TRBV12-3 or TRBV12-4 to TRBJ1-1; D call uncertain. Trimming removed 3 bases at V and 3 bases at J, with 8 bases between. The CDR3 has 13 amino acids.

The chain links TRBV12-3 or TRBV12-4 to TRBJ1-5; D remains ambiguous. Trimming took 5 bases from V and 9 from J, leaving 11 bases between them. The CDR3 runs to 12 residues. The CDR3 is CASSVSNGPQHF. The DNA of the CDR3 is TGTGCCAGCAGTGTTAGCAATGGGCCCCAGCATTTT.

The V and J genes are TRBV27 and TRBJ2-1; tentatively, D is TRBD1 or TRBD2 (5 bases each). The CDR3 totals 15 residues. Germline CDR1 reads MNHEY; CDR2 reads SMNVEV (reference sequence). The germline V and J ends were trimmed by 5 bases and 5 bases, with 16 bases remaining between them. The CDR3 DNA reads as TGTGCCAGCAGTCTCTGGGACCCGAGGGACAATGAGCAGTTCTTC. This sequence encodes CASSLWDPRDNEQFF.

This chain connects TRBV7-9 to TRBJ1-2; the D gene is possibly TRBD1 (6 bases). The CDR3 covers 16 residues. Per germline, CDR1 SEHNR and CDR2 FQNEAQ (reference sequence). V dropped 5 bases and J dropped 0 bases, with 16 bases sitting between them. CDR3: CASSPHRDTANYGYTF. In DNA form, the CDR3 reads TGTGCCAGCAGCCCGCACCGGGACACAGCTAACTATGGCTACACCTTC.